Listed below are T cell receptor beta chains from one sample, sequenced in a study of vaccination effects on CD4 cells after COVID-19. These receptors are not linked to any known antigen. Sequencing used immunoSEQ multiplex PCR; TCRdb keeps in-frame clones, though not all of them. The sample records approximately 37,000 clones, roughly 80% being singletons. The sequencing here drew on CD4+ T cells from PBMCs cultured without peptide, taken before COVID-19 vaccination. The receptors originated from a human donor who received a COVID-19 vaccine. Each CDR3 is given with its conserved first and last residue. The order of the fields is J gene, clone size, V gene, D gene, CDR3 protein, CDR3 DNA. A D gene is named only where the DNA matches it firmly. The size entry is marked missing in some rows and otherwise reads once, few, many or a size class.

TRBJ1-2 . TRBV6-5 . CASSYTGPENYGYTF TGTGCCAGCAGTTACACAGGACCGGAGAACTATGGCTACACCTTC
TRBJ1-1 . TRBV5-1 . CASRVSRNTEAFF TGCGCCAGCAGGGTCTCCCGGAACACTGAAGCTTTCTTT
TRBJ1-4 . TRBV30 . CAWSRNEKLFF TGTGCCTGGAGTAGAAACGAAAAACTGTTTTTT
TRBJ2-5 . TRBV9 . CASSVGGYQETQYF TGTGCCAGCAGCGTAGGGGGGTACCAAGAGACCCAGTACTTC
TRBJ2-3 . TRBV6-2/TRBV6-3 . CASSYSAGGTDTQYF TGTGCCAGCAGTTACTCGGCAGGGGGCACAGATACGCAGTATTTT
TRBJ2-3 . TRBV24-1 . CATSESGPDTQYF TGTGCCACCAGTGAGTCCGGGCCCGATACGCAGTATTTT
TRBJ1-1 . TRBV12-3/TRBV12-4 . CASSLDAGTEAFF TGTGCCAGCAGTTTAGACGCGGGAACTGAAGCTTTCTTT
TRBJ2-3 . TRBV7-9 TRBD2 CASSFWSSGMEDTQYF TGTGCCAGCAGCTTTTGGTCTAGCGGGATGGAAGATACGCAGTATTTT
TRBJ2-3 once TRBV7-9 TRBD2 CASSPILLAASTDTQYF TGTGCCAGCAGCCCAATTCTCCTAGCGGCGAGCACAGATACGCAGTATTTT
TRBJ2-3 . TRBV5-1 . CASSSQGGPGDTQYF TGCGCCAGCAGCTCCCAGGGGGGGCCAGGAGATACGCAGTATTTT
TRBJ1-1 . TRBV18 TRBD1 CASSPWTGLNTEAFF TGTGCCAGCTCACCCTGGACAGGGTTGAACACTGAAGCTTTCTTT
TRBJ2-5 . TRBV7-3 . CASSFGGIGETQYF TGTGCCAGCAGCTTTGGAGGGATCGGAGAGACCCAGTACTTC
TRBJ1-5 . TRBV25-1 . CASSTGNSNQPQHF TGTGCCAGCAGTACCGGGAATAGCAATCAGCCCCAGCATTTT
TRBJ1-1 . TRBV6-5 . CASSSKGGNTEAFF TGTGCCAGCAGTTCGAAAGGGGGGAACACTGAAGCTTTCTTT
TRBJ1-2 once TRBV5-3 TRBD1 CARSSSGGGYGYTF TGTGCCAGAAGCTCATCAGGGGGCGGCTATGGCTACACCTTC
TRBJ2-1 once TRBV4-1 TRBD2 CASSRRLASQNTYNEQFF TGCGCCAGCAGTCGTAGACTAGCTTCTCAAAACACCTACAATGAGCAGTTCTTC
TRBJ2-5 . TRBV4-1 TRBD2 CASSPLRGGQETQYF TGCGCCAGCAGCCCGCTGCGGGGGGGCCAAGAGACCCAGTACTTC
TRBJ2-2 once TRBV5-1 . CASSLGENTGELFF TGCGCCAGCAGCTTAGGGGAAAACACCGGGGAGCTGTTTTTT
TRBJ1-2 . TRBV18 TRBD1 CASSIDRGQSGYTF TGTGCCAGCTCTATCGACAGGGGGCAATCTGGCTACACCTTC
TRBJ2-3 . TRBV9 . CASSVAGYGTDTQYF TGTGCCAGCAGCGTAGCAGGCTATGGGACAGATACGCAGTATTTT
TRBJ2-1 . TRBV5-6 . CASSDRMSSYNEQFF TGTGCCAGCAGCGACAGGATGAGCTCCTACAATGAGCAGTTCTTC
TRBJ2-3 . TRBV6-4 . CASSQSWGDSTDTQYF TGTGCCAGCAGTCAATCCTGGGGCGACAGTACAGATACGCAGTATTTT